A single sample is the source of the 27 T cell receptor beta chains below, sequenced in a study of cytomegalovirus exposure and HLA in healthy donors. The PCR ran on 60 Vbeta and 13 Jbeta primers. Sequencing used immunoSEQ multiplex PCR; TCRdb keeps in-frame clones, though not all of them. This sample yields some 150,000 clones, of which over 75% are seen a single time; about 0.66% belongs to the top ten. The sample consisted of PBMCs. These receptors originate from a male donor in good health and CMV-seronegative.

The rearrangement uses TRBV28 and TRBJ2-5, with 9 bases matching TRBD1. The germline CDR1 and CDR2 sequences are MDHEN and SYDVKM. V shed 10 bases and J 3 bases; nucleotides not matched to a gene: 3. CDR3 length: 12 residues. The CDR3 region is CATDRGKETQYF. CDR3 in DNA: TGTGCCACCGACAGGGGGAAAGAGACCCAGTACTTC.

The gene calls are TRBV6-6 and TRBJ2-7, with TRBD1 identical over 8 bases. The CDR3 extends over 14 amino acids. V lost 0 bases to trimming and J lost 4 bases; unmatched junction nucleotides: 2. Germline CDR1 and CDR2: MNHNY and SVGAGI (reference sequence). For the CDR3, the DNA is TGTGCCAGCAGTTACTCTTGGGACAGGTACGAGCAGTACTTC. Translating gives CASSYSWDRYEQYF.

This clone was counted between two and nine times. The rearrangement links TRBV5-1 to TRBJ2-1, with 9 bases that match TRBD1. This CDR3 region has 16 residues. The germline V gene encodes CDR1 SGHRS and CDR2 YFSETQ. Trimming took 1 base from V and 4 from J; bases not matched to a gene: 6. Here the CDR3 reads CASSLRRDRAYNEQFF. CDR3 nucleotide sequence: TGCGCCAGCAGCTTGCGCCGGGACAGGGCTTACAATGAGCAGTTCTTC.

The gene calls are TRBV29-1 and TRBJ2-1; D might be TRBD1 (5 bases). The CDR3 is 16 amino acids. Germline CDR1 SQVTM, CDR2 ANQGSEA. V shed 2 bases and J shed 0 bases, with 14 bases lying between them. The chain's CDR3 is CSVERVGATSYNEQFF. CDR3 DNA: TGCAGCGTTGAAAGGGTAGGGGCTACCTCCTACAATGAGCAGTTCTTC.

The chain couples TRBV10-3 to TRBJ2-7, with 7 bases matching TRBD2. V shed 7 bases and J 1 base; nucleotides not matched to a gene: 4. The CDR3 has 13 amino acids. CDR1 and CDR2 from the germline V gene are ENHRY and SYGVKD. DNA for the CDR3: TGTGCCATCAAGGCTAGCGGATCCTACGAGCAGTACTTC. It yields the protein CAIKASGSYEQYF.

This CDR3 is CAISESSGRWYGYTF. CDR3 nucleotide sequence: TGTGCCATCAGTGAGTCTTCAGGGAGGTGGTATGGCTACACCTTC. The chain couples TRBV10-3 to TRBJ1-2, with a weak D call TRBD1 (5 bases). Trimming cost V 0 bases and J 5 bases, with 13 bases left between them. CDR3 length: 15 amino acids. Germline lookup yields CDR1 ENHRY and CDR2 SYGVKD.

This clone was seen only a few times. The chain couples TRBV29-1 to TRBJ2-2; the match to TRBD1 covers 8 bases. Germline values: CDR1 SQVTM, CDR2 ANQGSEA. The CDR3 is made up of 15 amino acids. The V segment lost 6 bases and the J segment 3 bases; nucleotides outside the gene matches: 9. In DNA form, the CDR3 reads TGCAGCGTCAAAGCTAAGACAGGGGACACCGGGGAGCTGTTTTTT. Amino acid sequence: CSVKAKTGDTGELFF.

The chain is built from TRBV25-1 and TRBJ2-1, with D perhaps TRBD2 (6 bases). There are 15 residues in the CDR3. Germline loops: CDR1 MGHDK, CDR2 SYGVNS. The V end was cut by 8 bases, the J end by 9 bases, with 23 bases between. Here the CDR3 DNA reads TGTGCCAGCGGCGGACCGGGACTGGGGTATCCTGAGCAGTTCTTC. Amino acids: CASGGPGLGYPEQFF.

The chain combines TRBV5-6 with TRBJ1-2; 11 nucleotides align to TRBD1. There are 16 residues in the CDR3. Looked up from germline, CDR1 is SGHDT and CDR2 is YYEEEE. The ends lost 3 bases at V and 0 bases at J; junction bases unmatched: 4. As DNA, the CDR3 is TGTGCCAGCAGCTCGGACAGGGGGCAAACTAACTATGGCTACACCTTC. Its protein product is CASSSDRGQTNYGYTF.

A note on this clone: Other nucleotide sequences from this sample produce the same CDR3. The V and J genes are TRBV5-4 and TRBJ2-7, with TRBD1 as a possible D gene (6 bases). This CDR3 is built from 14 residues. The V gene's germline CDR1 is SGHNT and CDR2 YYREEE (reference sequence). V was clipped by 9 bases and J by 0 bases, with 16 bases between them. CDR3 sequence reads: CATRKDRGSYEQYF. CDR3 coding DNA: TGTGCCACTAGAAAGGACAGAGGCTCCTACGAGCAGTACTTC.

The chain carries TRBV5-4 and TRBJ1-2, with D possibly TRBD1 on 5 matching bases. Looked up from germline, CDR1 is SGHNT and CDR2 is YYREEE (reference sequence). The CDR3 runs to 15 residues. V lost 4 bases and J lost 4, with 17 bases in between. DNA of the CDR3: TGTGCCAGCAGCCTCGAAGGCAGGGCTGCCTATGGCTACACCTTC. This translates into CASSLEGRAAYGYTF.

The chain joins TRBV2 to TRBJ1-5, with TRBD1 identical over 9 bases. This CDR3 region has 14 residues. Germline V gene data show CDR1 as SNHLY and CDR2 as FYNNEI. Trimming took 4 bases from V and 6 from J; bases not matched to a gene: 4. CDR3 amino acids: CASSAGTGPQPQHF. CDR3 in DNA: TGTGCCAGCAGTGCGGGGACAGGGCCTCAGCCCCAGCATTTT.

The count of this clone is one. The V call is TRBV7-9, the J call TRBJ1-1, with 7 bases that match TRBD1. The J segment lost 6 bases and the V segment lost 0 bases, leaving 4 bases of the junction unmatched. The CDR3 runs 14 residues. Germline CDR1 reads SEHNR; CDR2 reads FQNEAQ (reference sequence). CDR3 sequence: CASSLARDSSEAFF. For the CDR3, the DNA is TGTGCCAGCAGCTTAGCACGGGACAGCTCTGAAGCTTTCTTT.

The rearrangement links TRBV13 to TRBJ1-6; TRBD1 agrees at 7 bases. With V trimmed by 5 bases and J by 6 bases, 4 bases remained unmatched. Germline V gene lookup returns CDR1 PRHDT and CDR2 FYEKMQ (reference sequence). The CDR3 has 14 residues. The CDR3 sequence: CASSLGQANSPLHF. The CDR3 bases are TGTGCCAGCAGCCTCGGACAGGCTAATTCACCCCTCCACTTT. Filled out from reference TRBV13 and TRBJ1-6, the complete variable domain reads AAGVIQSPRHLIKEKRETATLKCYPIPRHDTVYWYQQGPGQDPQFLISFYEKMQSDKGSIPDRFSAQQFSDYHSELNMSSLELGDSALYFCASSLGQANSPLHFGNGTRLTVT.

The rearrangement joins TRBV19 to TRBJ1-2, with D possibly being TRBD1 (6 bases). The CDR3 contains 12 residues. CDR1 and CDR2 (germline): LNHDA, SQIVND (reference sequence). V was clipped by 4 bases and J by 8 bases, with 11 bases between them. CDR3: CASSTGGHGYTF. The CDR3 bases are TGTGCCAGTAGTACGGGGGGCCACGGCTACACCTTC. Supplemented by reference TRBV19 and TRBJ1-2, the full variable domain reads DGGITQSPKYLFRKEGQNVTLSCEQNLNHDAMYWYRQDPGQGLRLIYYSQIVNDFQKGDIAEGYSVSREKKESFPLTVTSAQKNPTAFYLCASSTGGHGYTFGSGTRLTVV.

The rearrangement joins TRBV7-2 to TRBJ1-4; TRBD1 matches at 10 bases. The CDR3 extends over 14 amino acids. The germline V gene has CDR1 SGHTA and CDR2 FQGNSA. Trimming removed 5 bases from V and 8 bases from J; junction bases left unmatched: 5. DNA for the CDR3: TGTGCCAGCAGCCCCGGGACAGGGGAAGAAAAACTGTTTTTT. Amino acid sequence: CASSPGTGEEKLFF. Complete variable domain (other parts from reference TRBV7-2 and TRBJ1-4): GAGVSQSPSNKVTEKGKDVELRCDPISGHTALYWYRQSLGQGLEFLIYFQGNSAPDKSGLPSDRFSAERTGGSVSTLTIQRTQQEDSAVYLCASSPGTGEEKLFFGSGTQLSVL.

There are a few counts of this clone. The chain links TRBV10-3 to TRBJ2-1, with 7 positions matching TRBD2. Trimming removed 2 bases from V and 9 bases from J; junction bases left unmatched: 10. The CDR3 sequence is 15 residues long. Germline V gene lookup returns CDR1 ENHRY and CDR2 SYGVKD. CDR3 coding DNA: TGTGCCATCAGTGAGGCGGGAGCGAGGAGAAGTGAGCAGTTCTTC. Residues: CAISEAGARRSEQFF.

The chain carries TRBV30 and TRBJ1-4; TRBD1 aligns across 9 bases. V lost 4 bases and J lost 7; bases outside the gene matches: 7. Germline V lookup: CDR1 GTSNPN, CDR2 SVGIG (reference sequence). This CDR3 has 14 residues. CDR3 DNA sequence: TGTGCCTGGACCCCGGGACAGGGTGGTGAAAAACTGTTTTTT. Its translation is CAWTPGQGGEKLFF.

The CDR3 DNA follows: TGTGCCAGCAGCTTAGCCGGAGGGGCCCCTTACGAGCAGTACTTC. It is translated as CASSLAGGAPYEQYF. The rearrangement uses TRBV11-1 and TRBJ2-7, with a possible D match to TRBD2 (6 bases). This CDR3 spans 15 amino acids. V lost 0 bases and J 4 bases, leaving 13 bases between the germline ends. Germline loops: CDR1 SGHAT, CDR2 FQDESV (reference sequence).

This sequence joins TRBV5-1 and TRBJ2-5; TRBD1 aligns across 8 bases. The germline gives CDR1 SGHRS, CDR2 YFSETQ. V was pared by 5 bases and J by 3 bases, with 9 bases of the junction left unmatched. The CDR3 is made up of 15 amino acids. The CDR3 sequence: CASSPAQGAEETQYF. CDR3 in DNA: TGCGCCAGCAGTCCGGCGCAGGGGGCTGAAGAGACCCAGTACTTC. The full variable domain, rest sourced from reference TRBV5-1 and TRBJ2-5, is KAGVTQTPRYLIKTRGQQVTLSCSPISGHRSVSWYQQTPGQGLQFLFEYFSETQRNKGNFPGRFSGRQFSNSRSEMNVSTLELGDSALYLCASSPAQGAEETQYFGPGTRLLVL.

This chain connects TRBV5-4 to TRBJ2-5; 7 bases are a match to TRBD1. Germline-derived CDR1 and CDR2 are SGHNT and YYREEE (reference sequence). This CDR3 comprises 15 residues. Trimming took 4 bases from V and 3 from J; bases not matched to a gene: 9. CDR3 sequence reads: CASSLFAGTEETQYF. The CDR3 region has the DNA TGTGCCAGCAGCCTATTTGCAGGGACAGAAGAGACCCAGTACTTC.

The gene calls are TRBV19 and TRBJ2-7; no clear D gene. Trimming stripped 3 bases from V and 0 bases from J, with 9 bases between. Looked up from germline, CDR1 is LNHDA and CDR2 is SQIVND (reference sequence). CDR3 length: 14 amino acids. The CDR3 bases are TGTGCCAGTAGTATGAAAGTGAGCTCCTACGAGCAGTACTTC. This sequence encodes CASSMKVSSYEQYF.

This clone is a singleton in its sample. The chain employs TRBV27 and TRBJ1-3; tentative D call: TRBD1 (6 bases). CDR1 is MNHEY, CDR2 SMNVEV, per germline (reference sequence). V was cut by 6 bases and J by 0 bases, with 9 bases left in between. This CDR3 comprises 14 residues. Written as DNA, the CDR3 is TGTGCCAGCAGATCGGACAGCTCTGGAAACACCATATATTTT. Amino acid sequence: CASRSDSSGNTIYF.

The rearrangement joins TRBV6-6 to TRBJ1-2, with D unresolved. Germline V gene sequence: CDR1 MNHNY, CDR2 SVGAGI (reference sequence). The V gene lost 6 bases and the J gene lost 4 bases, with 18 bases spanning the gap. The CDR3 loop spans 15 amino acids. The CDR3 DNA follows: TGTGCCAGCAGACCCCCCCGGGATCGTGCCTATGGCTACACCTTC. Its translation: CASRPPRDRAYGYTF.

V gene TRBV30 combines with J gene TRBJ2-1; a possible D gene is TRBD2 (6 bases). Trimming cost V 4 bases and J 1 base, with 17 bases left between them. The CDR3 spans 16 residues. The germline CDR1 and CDR2 sequences are GTSNPN and SVGIG (reference sequence). This CDR3 reads CAWTRWDSHSYNEQFF. CDR3 bases: TGTGCCTGGACCCGCTGGGACTCTCATTCCTACAATGAGCAGTTCTTC.

The V and J genes are TRBV28 and TRBJ2-7; 14 bases map to TRBD2. V shed 4 bases, J shed 4 bases, and the junction held 6 bases outside the gene matches. The CDR3 extends over 16 amino acids. CDR1 and CDR2 from the germline V gene are MDHEN and SYDVKM. For the CDR3, the DNA is TGTGCCAGCAGTTCGCCCGGGACTAGCGGGGGTTACGAGCAGTACTTC. This encodes CASSSPGTSGGYEQYF.

This sequence joins TRBV5-4 and TRBJ2-2; a weak D match, TRBD1 (6 bases). From germline, CDR1 is SGHNT and CDR2 YYREEE (reference sequence). V was clipped by 4 bases and J by 3 bases, with 16 bases between them. This CDR3 region has 16 residues. The CDR3 spells CASSVAPTGHTGELFF. The DNA of the CDR3 is TGTGCCAGCAGCGTAGCACCGACAGGACACACCGGGGAGCTGTTTTTT.